Listed below are T cell receptor beta chains from one sample, sequenced in a study of shared clonotypes between healthy human individuals. Generated by immunoSEQ multiplex PCR, the TCRdb table keeps only in-frame clones and is missing some. The data show 650,000 to 800,000 clones, approximately 90% seen once. Sequencing used naive CD8+ T cells sorted from blood. Receptors originate from a man aged 25-40 years in good health. Each CDR3 is given with its conserved first and last residue. Fields, in order: clone size, J gene, CDR3 length, D gene, V gene, CDR3 DNA, CDR3 protein. A D gene is named only where the DNA matches it firmly. A clone size is listed for some rows: how often the clone was seen (once, few, many), or a class if it is expanded.

NA,TRBJ2-6,17,NA,TRBV4-3,TGCGCCAGCAGCCCCGCTTCCGGGACCTCTGGGGCCAACGTCCTGACTTTC,CASSPASGTSGANVLTF
NA,TRBJ2-3,19,NA,TRBV27,TGTGCCAGCAGTACCCCCCTACGTCCTACGGGCCAGAGCACAGATACGCAGTATTTT,CASSTPLRPTGQSTDTQYF
NA,TRBJ1-4,14,NA,TRBV5-5,TGTGCCAGCAGCCCCTGGAGGGGGAATGAAAAACTGTTTTTT,CASSPWRGNEKLFF
NA,TRBJ1-1,13,NA,TRBV27,TGTGCCAGCAGTTTATGGAAGTCCACTGAAGCTTTCTTT,CASSLWKSTEAFF
NA,TRBJ2-1,19,NA,TRBV7-9,TGTGCCAGCAGCTTACCGCAAATGGGGGCTTTAGGGGCCTACAATGAGCAGTTCTTC,CASSLPQMGALGAYNEQFF
NA,TRBJ2-3,14,TRBD1,TRBV27,TGTGCCAGCAGTTTGTCATACAGGGGAGATACGCAGTATTTT,CASSLSYRGDTQYF
once,TRBJ2-1,15,NA,TRBV2,TGTGCCAGCAGCCCTACAGCGAGCTCCTACAATGAGCAGTTCTTC,CASSPTASSYNEQFF
NA,TRBJ2-5,17,NA,TRBV5-6,TGTGCCAGCAGCTTGGAAAGTTTCCCTGTTAAGTGGGAGACCCAGTACTTC,CASSLESFPVKWETQYF
NA,TRBJ1-4,15,TRBD1,TRBV7-9,TGTGCCAGCAGCTTGAGGGACAGCCCGAGTGAAAAACTGTTTTTT,CASSLRDSPSEKLFF
NA,TRBJ2-1,16,TRBD2,TRBV5-5,TGTGCCAGCAGCCCGGACCCGGGAGGGCCTGGGAATGAGCAGTTCTTC,CASSPDPGGPGNEQFF
NA,TRBJ2-1,15,TRBD2,TRBV7-9,TGTGCCAGCAGCCCCAGGACTAGCGGAGTAAATGAGCAGTTCTTC,CASSPRTSGVNEQFF
NA,TRBJ2-7,14,NA,TRBV25-1,TGTGCCACCGTCCCCCGGGACACGACCTACGAGCAGTACTTC,CATVPRDTTYEQYF
NA,TRBJ2-2,15,TRBD1,TRBV5-5,TGTGCCAGCAGCTCCCCGGGACAGGGAACCGGGGAGCTGTTTTTT,CASSSPGQGTGELFF
NA,TRBJ2-2,17,NA,TRBV7-2,TGTGCCAGCAGCTTAGCGCGAGGGCAGGGAGAGGCCGGGGAGCTGTTTTTT,CASSLARGQGEAGELFF
NA,TRBJ2-7,14,TRBD2,TRBV6-1,TGTGCCAGCAGTGGGACTAGCGGGATGTACGAGCAGTACTTC,CASSGTSGMYEQYF
NA,TRBJ1-1,16,NA,TRBV27,TGTGCCAGCAGTTTGAATTCTCAGGGGTCAAACACTGAAGCTTTCTTT,CASSLNSQGSNTEAFF
NA,TRBJ1-4,17,NA,TRBV29-1,TGCAGCGTTGAAGATTGGGCAGAAGGAGCAACTAATGAAAAACTGTTTTTT,CSVEDWAEGATNEKLFF
NA,TRBJ2-5,19,NA,TRBV7-9,TGTGCCAGCACCCAACGTCGGGGTGGGGAAATACCTTACCAAGAGACCCAGTACTTC,CASTQRRGGEIPYQETQYF
once,TRBJ2-7,15,NA,TRBV4-1,TGCGCCAGCAGCCCCCTAGGCACTCTAGGCTACGAGCAGTACTTC,CASSPLGTLGYEQYF
NA,TRBJ2-1,16,TRBD1,TRBV27,TGTGCCAGCAGTTCTCGGAGCATACAGGGGGGCAATGAGCAGTTCTTC,CASSSRSIQGGNEQFF
NA,TRBJ2-2,12,NA,TRBV12-5,TGTGCTAGTGGTCTAAGGACCGGGGAGCTGTTTTTT,CASGLRTGELFF
NA,TRBJ1-2,15,NA,TRBV7-9,TGTGCCAGCAGCTTAATCTCAGGGCCTAACTATGGCTACACCTTC,CASSLISGPNYGYTF
NA,TRBJ2-7,10,NA,TRBV7-9,TGTGCCAGCGGGGGCGTCGAGCAGTACTTC,CASGGVEQYF
NA,TRBJ2-7,12,NA,TRBV7-9,TGTGCCAGCAGCTTAGAGGGCAGCGAGCAGTACTTC,CASSLEGSEQYF
NA,TRBJ2-7,14,TRBD2,TRBV27,TGTGCCAGCAGTTGGGGGACTAGCGGGTACGAGCAGTACTTC,CASSWGTSGYEQYF
NA,TRBJ1-1,16,TRBD1,TRBV6-6,TGTGCCAGCAGTTACTGGGACAGGGCTTCTAACACTGAAGCTTTCTTT,CASSYWDRASNTEAFF
NA,TRBJ1-1,16,TRBD1,TRBV6-5,TGTGCCAGCAGTTACTCCGGGACAGCAGCGAACACTGAAGCTTTCTTT,CASSYSGTAANTEAFF
few,TRBJ2-2,15,NA,TRBV2,TGTGCCAGCAGTGATCCAAGGACTAACACCGGGGAGCTGTTTTTT,CASSDPRTNTGELFF
NA,TRBJ2-7,12,NA,TRBV7-9,TGTGCCAGCAGAATAGGAGACGGAGTTCAGTACTTC,CASRIGDGVQYF
NA,TRBJ2-7,15,TRBD1,TRBV6-5,TGTGCCAGCAGTTACTCAAGACAGGGACCGTACGAGCAGTACTTC,CASSYSRQGPYEQYF
NA,TRBJ2-1,18,NA,TRBV28,TGTGCCAGCAGTTTTCGTAGGGGTCCCAAACCTTCCTACAATGAGCAGTTCTTC,CASSFRRGPKPSYNEQFF
NA,TRBJ2-7,13,NA,TRBV28,TGTGCCAGCAGTCCCCAGGGCGGCTACGAGCAGTACTTC,CASSPQGGYEQYF
NA,TRBJ2-1,15,NA,TRBV9,TGTGCCAGCAGCTTCCGGGACTCCACCTACAATGAGCAGTTCTTC,CASSFRDSTYNEQFF
NA,TRBJ2-1,15,NA,TRBV9,TGTGCCAGCAGTGTGAGCCCCGAGTCCTACAATGAGCAGTTCTTC,CASSVSPESYNEQFF
NA,TRBJ2-3,15,NA,TRBV9,TGTGCCAGCAGCGTAGCCGGATCTAGCACAGATACGCAGTATTTT,CASSVAGSSTDTQYF
NA,TRBJ2-2,15,NA,TRBV4-2,TGTGCCAGCAGCCAAGAGAGTGGGGTAGGCGGGGAGCTGTTTTTT,CASSQESGVGGELFF
once,TRBJ2-7,14,NA,TRBV4-1,TGCGCCAGCAGCCCCCCGGGGGCTACCTACGAGCAGTACTTC,CASSPPGATYEQYF
NA,TRBJ1-1,16,TRBD1,TRBV5-1,TGCGCCAGCAGCTTGGGGGACAGGGAGGCTCCTCCTGAAGCTTTCTTT,CASSLGDREAPPEAFF
NA,TRBJ2-2,11,NA,TRBV9,TGTGCCAGCAGCGTTACCGGGGAGCTGTTTTTT,CASSVTGELFF
NA,TRBJ2-7,15,TRBD2,TRBV5-1,TGCGCCAGCAGCTTGGGGACTAGTGGGCCCTACGAGCAGTACTTC,CASSLGTSGPYEQYF
NA,TRBJ1-2,16,NA,TRBV5-1,TGCGCCAGCAGCTTGGCCCCAGAGGGGGCTAACTATGGCTACACCTTC,CASSLAPEGANYGYTF
NA,TRBJ2-7,15,TRBD1,TRBV19,TGTGCCAGTAGTATTTATCCAGGGGGCGGATACGAGCAGTACTTC,CASSIYPGGGYEQYF
NA,TRBJ1-2,13,NA,TRBV7-6,TGTGCCAGCAGCTCCCCCCGAGGCTATGGCTACACCTTC,CASSSPRGYGYTF
NA,TRBJ1-4,15,TRBD1,TRBV19,TGTGCCAGTAAAATTCGTGAGGACAGGGCTGAAAAACTGTTTTTT,CASKIREDRAEKLFF
NA,TRBJ2-7,14,NA,TRBV6-5,TGTGCCAGCAGTTATTCGGACACAAACTACGAGCAGTACTTC,CASSYSDTNYEQYF
NA,TRBJ2-7,15,TRBD1,TRBV7-9,TGTGCCAGCAGCTCCAGACAGGGGTACACCTACGAGCAGTACTTC,CASSSRQGYTYEQYF
NA,TRBJ2-1,13,NA,TRBV6-5,TGTGCCAGCGGGCGGCCGACTTCCTATGAGCAGTTCTTC,CASGRPTSYEQFF
NA,TRBJ1-4,13,TRBD1,TRBV10-3,TGTGCCACCCTGGACAGGGATAATGAAAAACTGTTTTTT,CATLDRDNEKLFF
NA,TRBJ2-1,15,NA,TRBV19,TGTGCCAGTAGTATAGCCCGCGGGGAGGTGGATGAGCAGTTCTTC,CASSIARGEVDEQFF
NA,TRBJ2-7,14,TRBD2,TRBV29-1,TGCAGCGTTGAGACGGGAGGATTATACTACGAGCAGTACTTC,CSVETGGLYYEQYF
NA,TRBJ1-2,14,NA,TRBV27,TGTGCCAGCAGTTCCTACAGGGCGAACTATGGCTACACCTTC,CASSSYRANYGYTF
NA,TRBJ2-7,13,NA,TRBV4-3,TGCGCCAGCAGCCAAGATCGTCCCTACGAGCAGTACTTC,CASSQDRPYEQYF
NA,TRBJ1-2,12,NA,TRBV6-5,TGTGCCAGCAGTCCAGGGTTGTTCGGCTACACCTTC,CASSPGLFGYTF
NA,TRBJ2-1,17,NA,TRBV7-9,TGTGCCAGCAGCCCCCCCCTCAGGACCCAAGAGAACAATGAGCAGTTCTTC,CASSPPLRTQENNEQFF
NA,TRBJ2-7,15,TRBD2,TRBV30,TGTGCCTGGAGTGGTCCTAGCGGGAGGGCATTAGAGCAGTACTTC,CAWSGPSGRALEQYF
NA,TRBJ2-3,13,NA,TRBV5-6,TGTGCCAGCAGCTTGGGCCCCACAGATACGCAGTATTTT,CASSLGPTDTQYF
NA,TRBJ2-1,19,TRBD1,TRBV7-7,TGTGCTAGCAGCTCCTCTCACAACCAACAGGGGAACTCCTACAATGAGCAGTTCTTC,CASSSSHNQQGNSYNEQFF